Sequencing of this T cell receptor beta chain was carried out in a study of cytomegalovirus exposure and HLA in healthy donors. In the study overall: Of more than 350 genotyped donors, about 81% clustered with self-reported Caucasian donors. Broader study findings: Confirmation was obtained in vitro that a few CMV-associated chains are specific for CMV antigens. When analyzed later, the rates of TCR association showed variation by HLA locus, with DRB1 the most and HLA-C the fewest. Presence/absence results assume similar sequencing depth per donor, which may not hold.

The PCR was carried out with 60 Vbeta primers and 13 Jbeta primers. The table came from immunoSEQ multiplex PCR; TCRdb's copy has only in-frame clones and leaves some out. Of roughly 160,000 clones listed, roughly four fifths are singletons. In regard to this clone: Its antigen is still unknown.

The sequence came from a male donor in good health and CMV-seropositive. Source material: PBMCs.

The chain's CDR3 is CASSPDRGTSGANVLTF. The CDR3 DNA sequence: TGTGCCAGCAGTCCCGACAGGGGCACCTCTGGGGCCAACGTCCTGACTTTC. V and J are TRBV5-6 and TRBJ2-6; the match to TRBD1 covers 8 bases. Per the germline V gene, CDR1 is SGHDT and CDR2 is YYEEEE. The length of the CDR3 is 17 residues. V trimming: 5 bases; J trimming: 0 bases; junction bases outside the gene matches: 7.